Each of the 17 T cell receptor beta chains below was sequenced from the same sample in a study of blood T cell repertoires in COVID-19. Measured with immunoSEQ multiplex PCR; TCRdb has only the in-frame clones, and not every one. The sample lists around 350,000 clones, around 90% occurring once. Sequencing was carried out using peripheral blood. The receptors shown here come from a human donor in a cohort sampled during active COVID-19.

The chain couples TRBV5-3 to TRBJ1-2; a weak D match, TRBD1 (5 bases). Being an ORF, TRBV5-3 has a function that is uncertain. The CDR3 spans 13 residues. Between the trimmed V and J ends, which lost 3 bases and 4 bases, there was a span of 10 bases. The CDR3, as DNA: TGTGCCAGAAGCTCCAGGGCCTGCTATGGCTACACCTTC. Translated, it gives CARSSRACYGYTF.

J is TRBJ1-1 and V is TRBV7-8, with D perhaps TRBD1 (6 bases). Germline lookup yields CDR1 SGHVS and CDR2 FQNEAQ. V lost 1 base, J lost 10 bases, and 13 bases lay in between. There are 13 residues in the CDR3. DNA for the CDR3: TGTGCCAGCAGCTTAGACAGGGAAGGTGGAGCTTTCTTT. This codes for CASSLDREGGAFF.

The chain combines TRBV7-3 with TRBJ2-1; 13 positions match TRBD2. This CDR3 has 15 residues. The junction had 8 bases not matched to a gene; V was cut back by 5 bases and J by 10 bases. The germline V gene encodes CDR1 SGHTA and CDR2 FQGTGA. The CDR3 protein is CASSPGLAGFYEQFF. CDR3 in DNA: TGTGCCAGCAGCCCGGGACTAGCGGGGTTCTACGAGCAGTTCTTC.

The chain has TRBV6-1 and TRBJ1-2; D is ambiguous. CDR1 is MNHNS and CDR2 is SASEGT in the germline V gene. This CDR3 comprises 13 residues. Trimming shortened V by 3 bases and J by 4 bases, and 9 bases separated the two germline ends. The DNA for the CDR3 is TGTGCCAGCAGTGAGCGGGGTGGCTATGGCTACACCTTC. Its protein is CASSERGGYGYTF.

The chain recombines TRBV5-4 with TRBJ1-1, with 7 bases aligning to TRBD1. CDR3 size: 15 residues. V shed 0 bases and J 0 bases; nucleotides not matched to a gene: 2. Germline V gene lookup returns CDR1 SGHNT and CDR2 YYREEE (reference sequence). The CDR3: CASSLGGGLNTEAFF. In DNA form, the CDR3 reads TGTGCCAGCAGCTTGGGAGGGGGCCTGAACACTGAAGCTTTCTTT.

This clone was observed a single time. The chain carries TRBV7-2 and TRBJ2-7, with 8 positions matching TRBD2. The CDR3 has 16 residues. The junction had 6 bases not matched to a gene; V was cut back by 1 base and J by 1 base. Germline-derived CDR1 and CDR2 are SGHTA and FQGNSA. In DNA, the CDR3 is TGTGCCAGCAGCTTAGTTGGCGGGGGGACATCCTACGAGCAGTACTTC. Amino acids: CASSLVGGGTSYEQYF.

The chain carries TRBV7-9 and TRBJ1-4, with 9 bases that match TRBD1. This CDR3 is built from 13 residues. The germline gives CDR1 SEHNR, CDR2 FQNEAQ (reference sequence). After removal of 7 bases from V and 3 bases from J, the junction contained 0 bases not matched to a gene. CDR3 protein: CASNRGPNEKLFF. Here the CDR3 DNA reads TGTGCCAGCAACAGGGGGCCTAATGAAAAACTGTTTTTT.

V and J are TRBV5-6 and TRBJ1-3; TRBD1 agrees at 8 bases. The junction had 5 bases not matched to a gene; V was cut back by 4 bases and J by 2 bases. This CDR3 contains 15 residues. CDR1 is SGHDT, CDR2 YYEEEE, per germline. CDR3 in amino acids: CASSRQGATGNTIYF. In DNA form, the CDR3 reads TGTGCCAGCAGCCGGCAGGGGGCCACTGGAAACACCATATATTTT.

The chain combines TRBV19 with TRBJ2-1; 9 bases agree with TRBD1. V lost 3 bases to trimming and J lost 2 bases; unmatched junction nucleotides: 2. The CDR3 contains 15 residues. Germline loops: CDR1 LNHDA, CDR2 SQIVND (reference sequence). CDR3 residues: CASSIRTGAYNEQFF. CDR3 nucleotides: TGTGCCAGTAGTATTAGGACAGGGGCCTACAATGAGCAGTTCTTC.

This chain connects TRBV18 to TRBJ1-4, with TRBD1 matching 7 bases. Trimming at V came to 5 bases and at J to 2 bases, leaving 2 bases not matched to a gene. Germline CDR1 KGHSH, CDR2 LQKENI. The CDR3 extends over 14 amino acids. The CDR3 sequence is CASSSGGTNEKLFF. The CDR3 region has the DNA TGTGCCAGCTCATCAGGGGGGACTAATGAAAAACTGTTTTTT.

The chain employs TRBV5-6 and TRBJ2-1, with 11 bases that match TRBD2. The CDR3 has 15 amino acids. V was clipped by 4 bases and J by 10 bases; unmatched bases: 10. Germline CDR1 is SGHDT and CDR2 is YYEEEE. CDR3 sequence reads: CASSPDSGGAEEQFF. DNA for the CDR3: TGTGCCAGCAGCCCAGATAGCGGGGGGGCCGAGGAGCAGTTCTTC.

V and J are TRBV27 and TRBJ1-2, with TRBD1 matching 7 bases. The germline CDR1 and CDR2 sequences are MNHEY and SMNVEV (reference sequence). The CDR3 runs 17 residues. Losses at the gene ends were 0 bases for V and 7 bases for J; bases not matched to a gene: 14. This CDR3 reads CASSLSFVGRDSLGYTF. For the CDR3, the DNA is TGTGCCAGCAGTTTATCGTTTGTGGGAAGGGACAGCCTTGGCTACACCTTC.

This clone has just a few counts. The chain carries TRBV7-3 and TRBJ1-1; D ambiguous. Germline CDR1 and CDR2: SGHTA and FQGTGA. V lost 1 base and J lost 1, with 4 bases in between. The CDR3 extends over 13 amino acids. The CDR3 region is CASSLMRNTEAFF. CDR3 in DNA: TGTGCCAGCAGCTTAATGAGGAACACTGAAGCTTTCTTT.

This rearrangement joins TRBV6-5 to TRBJ2-3, with 10 bases identical to TRBD1. This CDR3 is 15 amino acids long. Per germline, CDR1 MNHEY and CDR2 SVGAGI. The V and J ends lost 4 bases and 3 bases, in that order; junction bases with no gene match: 4. For the CDR3, the DNA is TGTGCCAGCAGTTCGCGGACAGGGGGGACAGATACGCAGTATTTT. Encoded protein: CASSSRTGGTDTQYF.

The V and J genes are TRBV15 and TRBJ2-2; D gene unclear. Germline V CDR1 and CDR2: LNHNV, YYDKDF (reference sequence). The CDR3 consists of 14 residues. The V gene lost 5 bases and the J gene lost 5 bases, with 12 bases spanning the gap. The CDR3 is CATSLKPETGELFF. CDR3 bases: TGTGCCACCAGCTTAAAACCAGAAACCGGGGAGCTGTTTTTT.

The gene calls are TRBV28 and TRBJ1-5; 7 nucleotides match TRBD1. CDR1 and CDR2 from the germline V gene are MDHEN and SYDVKM. The CDR3 length is 14 residues. The V gene end was trimmed by 5 bases and the J gene end by 5 bases; junction bases not matched to a gene: 6. CDR3 sequence (DNA): TGTGCCAGCAGTCGAGACAGGGTCGATCAGCCCCAGCATTTT. Residues: CASSRDRVDQPQHF.

This chain connects TRBV18 to TRBJ2-6, with D possibly TRBD1 on 5 matching bases. Germline loops: CDR1 KGHSH, CDR2 LQKENI. The ends were cut back, 3 bases at V and 1 base at J, with 16 bases in the middle. There are 18 residues in the CDR3. CDR3 in amino acids: CASSPSGRVLSGANVLTF. CDR3 DNA: TGTGCCAGCTCACCTTCAGGCAGGGTGCTATCTGGGGCCAACGTCCTGACTTTC.